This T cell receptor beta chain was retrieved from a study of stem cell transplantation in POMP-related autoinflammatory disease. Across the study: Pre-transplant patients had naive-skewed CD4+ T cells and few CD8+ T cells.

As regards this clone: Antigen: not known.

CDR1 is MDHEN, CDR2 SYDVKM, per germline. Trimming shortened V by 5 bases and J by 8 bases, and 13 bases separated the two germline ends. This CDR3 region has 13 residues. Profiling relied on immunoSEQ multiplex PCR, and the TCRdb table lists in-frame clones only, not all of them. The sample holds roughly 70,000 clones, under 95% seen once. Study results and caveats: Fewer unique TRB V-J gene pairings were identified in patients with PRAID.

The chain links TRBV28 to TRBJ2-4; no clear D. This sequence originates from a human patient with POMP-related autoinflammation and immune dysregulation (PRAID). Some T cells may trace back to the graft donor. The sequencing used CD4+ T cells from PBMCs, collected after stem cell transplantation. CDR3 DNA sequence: TGTGCCAGCAGTCAGTCCCCTACTGACATTCAGTACTTC. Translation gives CASSQSPTDIQYF.